The rows below give T cell receptor beta chains drawn from one sample of a study of blood T cell repertoires in COVID-19. Produced via immunoSEQ multiplex PCR; TCRdb's table is partial and in-frame only. The sample lists hundreds of thousands of clones, 85% to 90% occurring once. Sequenced: peripheral blood. These receptors all stem from a man older than 75 with acute or convalescent COVID-19. Each CDR3 is given with its conserved first and last residue. D genes are given only for firm matches. Not all rows give a size; the values are once, few, many and, for expanded clones, a class.

v_gene	j_gene	abundance	d_gene	CDR3nt	CDR3aa
TRBV3-1/TRBV3-2	TRBJ1-2	-	TRBD1	TGTGCCAGCAGCCAGCCCCCAGGGGGACAGAATCTCTACACCTTC	CASSQPPGGQNLYTF
TRBV7-6	TRBJ2-7	-	-	TGTGCCAGCAGCCGCACAGTGAGCCGCTCCTACGAGCAGTACTTC	CASSRTVSRSYEQYF
TRBV6-2/TRBV6-3	TRBJ2-3	-	TRBD2	TGTGCCAGCAGTGCCCATGGGCGGGAGGACTCAGATACGCAGTATTTT	CASSAHGREDSDTQYF
TRBV5-6	TRBJ2-3	-	TRBD2	TGTGCCAGCAGCCCCCTAGCGGGCACAGATACGCAGTATTTT	CASSPLAGTDTQYF
TRBV6-6	TRBJ1-1	once	TRBD1	TGTGCCAGCAGTTACCTGGGACAGGGGCACCCTGAAGCTTTCTTT	CASSYLGQGHPEAFF
TRBV7-2	TRBJ1-2	-	-	TGTGCCAGCAGCTTAAACGGACAGAACTATGGCTACACCTTC	CASSLNGQNYGYTF
TRBV3-1/TRBV3-2	TRBJ1-1	-	-	TGTGCCAGCAGCTACCCAGATAACACTGAAGCTTTCTTT	CASSYPDNTEAFF
TRBV15	TRBJ2-3	few	TRBD2	TGTGCCACCAGCAGAGGGACTAGCAGTTGGGGCACAGATACGCAGTATTTT	CATSRGTSSWGTDTQYF
TRBV6-5	TRBJ1-2	-	TRBD1	TGTGCCAGCAGTAGAACGGACAGGGCCGACTATGGCTACACCTTC	CASSRTDRADYGYTF
TRBV9	TRBJ2-2	-	-	TGTGCCAGCAGCGCGCAGGGCACCGGGGAGCTGTTTTTT	CASSAQGTGELFF
TRBV3-1/TRBV3-2	TRBJ2-3	few	-	TGTGCCAGCAGCCAAGGGAGCGAGGGCACAGATACGCAGTATTTT	CASSQGSEGTDTQYF
TRBV7-2	TRBJ1-2	-	TRBD1	TGTGCCAGCAGCGTCCGGGACAGGGAATACTATGGCTACACCTTC	CASSVRDREYYGYTF
TRBV29-1	TRBJ1-4	-	-	TGCAGCGTTCGTAGGAGCCCTAATGAAAAACTGTTTTTT	CSVRRSPNEKLFF
TRBV11-1	TRBJ2-3	-	-	TGTGCCAGCAGCTTCAACAGGTTGACAGATACGCAGTATTTT	CASSFNRLTDTQYF
TRBV10-2	TRBJ1-5	-	TRBD1	TGCGCCAGCAAACCCGGACAGGGTCGAAATCAGCCCCAGCATTTT	CASKPGQGRNQPQHF
TRBV28	TRBJ1-3	-	-	TGTGCCAGCAGTTCCCCGAGCGGCTCTGGAAACACCATATATTTT	CASSSPSGSGNTIYF
TRBV9	TRBJ2-1	-	TRBD2	TGTGCCAGCAGCGTAGTCCCCCGGACTAGCGGGAACAATGAGCAGTTCTTC	CASSVVPRTSGNNEQFF
TRBV6-5	TRBJ1-2	once	TRBD1	TGTGCCAGCAGTCAGAGACAGGGGGCATGGTATGGCTACACCTTC	CASSQRQGAWYGYTF
TRBV5-1	TRBJ1-2	-	TRBD1	TGCGCCAGCAGCGTGGGACAGGGCTACTATGGCTACACCTTC	CASSVGQGYYGYTF
TRBV2	TRBJ2-7	few	-	TGTGCCAGCAGTGAAGAACGGGACTACGAGCAGTACTTC	CASSEERDYEQYF
TRBV19	TRBJ1-1	-	-	TGTGCCAGTAGTTCGACAGTGAACACTGAAGCTTTCTTT	CASSSTVNTEAFF
TRBV3-1/TRBV3-2	TRBJ1-2	-	TRBD1	TGTGCCAGCAGCCAACTAGACAGGGGAAGTGGCTACACCTTC	CASSQLDRGSGYTF
TRBV12-3/TRBV12-4	TRBJ2-3	-	TRBD1	TGTGCCAGCAGTTCCGACAGGGGTCAGACGCAGTATTTT	CASSSDRGQTQYF
TRBV5-5	TRBJ2-3	-	-	TGTGCCAGCAGAATGGGTCAGGGGGGAGTACCAGATACGCAGTATTTT	CASRMGQGGVPDTQYF
TRBV29-1	TRBJ1-2	-	-	TGCAGCGTTGGGGCCGGGGGAGGCTACACCTTC	CSVGAGGGYTF
TRBV5-6	TRBJ2-3	once	TRBD2	TGTGCCAGCAGCTTCGTGACTAGCGGTTTCACAGATACGCAGTATTTT	CASSFVTSGFTDTQYF
TRBV7-9	TRBJ2-2	-	TRBD1	TGTGCCAGCGAACCCGGGACAGGGGGTCCTGGGGACACCGGGGAGCTGTTTTTT	CASEPGTGGPGDTGELFF
TRBV6-2/TRBV6-3	TRBJ2-1	-	TRBD2	TGTGCCAGCAGTTACGAGGCGATAGCGGGGGCTCTGTTCTTC	CASSYEAIAGALFF
TRBV6-5	TRBJ1-1	few	TRBD1	TGTGCCAGCAGCCAAGCGACAGGGTCCCTCACTGAAGCTTTCTTT	CASSQATGSLTEAFF
TRBV5-1	TRBJ2-2	-	-	TGCGCCAGCAGCTTTCAAGGGGAAACCGGGGAGCTGTTTTTT	CASSFQGETGELFF
TRBV5-1	TRBJ2-1	-	TRBD2	TGCGCCAGCAGGGGGGGGGATGGCTCCTACAATGAGCAGTTCTTC	CASRGGDGSYNEQFF
TRBV20-1	TRBJ2-3	-	-	TGCAGTGCTAGAGATAGTAGCGATTTT	CSARDSSDF
TRBV6-5	TRBJ2-3	-	-	TGTGCCAGCAGAGGTCTGGGGGGAAACACAGATACGCAGTATTTT	CASRGLGGNTDTQYF
TRBV19	TRBJ2-3	-	TRBD2	TGTGCCAGTACCCCGGGGGGGGCTTCAGATACGCAGTATTTT	CASTPGGASDTQYF
TRBV24-1	TRBJ1-1	-	TRBD1	TGTGCCACCAGCAAAACCGGGACAGGGATGGCTTTCTTT	CATSKTGTGMAFF
TRBV6-5	TRBJ1-5	-	TRBD1	TGTGCCAGCAAGCCCGACAGGGGCGGCAATCAGCCCCAGCATTTT	CASKPDRGGNQPQHF
TRBV7-8	TRBJ2-5	-	TRBD2	TGTGCCAGCAGAGCGTGGACTAGCGAAGAGACCCAGTACTTC	CASRAWTSEETQYF
TRBV11-3	TRBJ2-1	once	-	TGTGCCAGCAGCTTAGATACGGGTCGCAATGAGCAGTTCTTC	CASSLDTGRNEQFF
TRBV7-8	TRBJ2-7	-	TRBD2	TGTGCCAGCAGCTTAGGTGCGGGAGGTGAGCAGTACTTC	CASSLGAGGEQYF
TRBV2	TRBJ2-1	-	TRBD2	TGTGCCAGCAGACCTAGCGGGGGGCCGTACAATGAGCAGTTCTTC	CASRPSGGPYNEQFF
TRBV28	TRBJ2-1	-	TRBD2	TGTGCCAGCAACCCAACTAGCGGGGGGTACAATGAGCAGTTCTTC	CASNPTSGGYNEQFF
TRBV12-3/TRBV12-4	TRBJ2-1	-	-	TGTGCCAGCAGTTTAGGCGGGGGCTTTGAGCAGTTCTTC	CASSLGGGFEQFF
TRBV28	TRBJ1-5	-	-	TGTGCCAGCAGGGGTGCAGGGCACAATCAGCCCCAGCATTTT	CASRGAGHNQPQHF
TRBV3-1/TRBV3-2	TRBJ2-5	-	-	TGTGCCAGCAGCCAAAGTTCCCAGGGACAAGAGACCCAGTACTTC	CASSQSSQGQETQYF
TRBV7-3	TRBJ2-7	-	TRBD2	TGTGCCAGCAGCCCCAGGCTAGCGGGAGTCTACGAGCAGTACTTC	CASSPRLAGVYEQYF
TRBV9	TRBJ2-1	few	-	TGTGCCAGCAGCGCCGGTCGACAGGTGTCATCCAATGAGCAGTTCTTC	CASSAGRQVSSNEQFF
TRBV5-1	TRBJ2-5	-	TRBD1	TGCGCCAGCAGCTTGGCCGTAGGGGGCCTCAACCAAGAGACCCAGTACTTC	CASSLAVGGLNQETQYF
TRBV28	TRBJ1-1	once	-	TGTGCCAGCAGTTTGTCTCAGGGGAACACTGAAGCTTTCTTT	CASSLSQGNTEAFF
TRBV5-5	TRBJ2-7	-	-	TGTGCCAGCAGCTACGGGGGTGGCCTGCGGGGGCTCTCCTACGAGCAGTACTTC	CASSYGGGLRGLSYEQYF
TRBV28	TRBJ1-5	-	-	TGTGCCAGCAGGCTAGACGGACTTTATCAGCCCCAGCATTTT	CASRLDGLYQPQHF
TRBV7-2	TRBJ1-2	-	-	TGTGCCAGCAGCTTAGCAGCTCAGGGGATGGGTGGCTACACCTTC	CASSLAAQGMGGYTF
TRBV18	TRBJ2-3	-	-	TGTGCCAGCTCACCAAGAACAGGGAAGATGGGAGATACGCAGTATTTT	CASSPRTGKMGDTQYF
TRBV20-1	TRBJ2-2	-	-	TGCAGTGCTAGTATACCTACGAACACCGGGGAGCTGTTTTTT	CSASIPTNTGELFF
TRBV25-1	TRBJ2-5	-	-	TGTGCCAGCAGTCTGCCTTTGGGACTAGAGACCCAGTACTTC	CASSLPLGLETQYF
TRBV19	TRBJ2-2	-	-	TGTGCCAGTAGTACGACAGCGAACACCGGGGAGCTGTTTTTT	CASSTTANTGELFF